This T cell receptor (beta chain) was sequenced during a study of human T cells and chemical hapten exposure. Study summary: Patients, mostly women, had alopecia areata, alopecia totalis or alopecia universalis. Study conclusions and caveats: Counts of TCRs above 1 in 1000 frequency stayed unchanged with DPC sensitization.

TCRdb redid the calling of the RACE reads with MiXCR, one entry per CDR3 protein. Of some 120,000 distinct CDR3 sequences listed, roughly an eighth are singletons. Time point denoted: patch test 1, 2 weeks after DPC sensitization. Treatment described: therapeutic diphenylcyclopropenone sensitization with weekly scalp DPC. Unfractionated whole blood yielded total RNA. The CDR3 has 16 amino acids. V gave up 5 bases and J gave up 4 bases; unmatched junction bases: 10. This clonotype has at least ten counts. Its antigen is not identified. The TCR sequence derives from a woman in her forties or fifties with alopecia areata. Some clones in this sample may be carry-over from other donors' samples. J is TRBJ1-5 and V is TRBV12-3 or TRBV12-4; the match to TRBD1 covers 8 bases. The sequenced sample was whole blood, obtained in connection with sensitization to the hapten diphenylcyclopropenone (DPC). The CDR3 spells CASSLRRDRTNQPQHF. The CDR3 coding sequence is TGTGCCAGCAGTCTACGGCGGGACAGGACAAATCAGCCCCAGCATTTT.